These T cell receptor beta chains were read from a single sample in a study of T cell changes during pregnancy in multiple sclerosis. The data were produced by immunoSEQ multiplex PCR, yet TCRdb's version contains in-frame clones alone and is incomplete. The sample consists of tens of thousands of clones, 85% to 95% of them appearing once. The sample in question was peripheral blood, obtained in the third trimester of pregnancy. The receptors were sampled from a female donor in good health, enrolled as a control in a pregnancy study. Each CDR3 is given with its conserved first and last residue. The D gene is left open where the match is weak. Clone size is given for some rows only: seen once, a few or many times, or a class if the clone is expanded.

V gene	clone size	J gene	D gene	CDR3 DNA	CDR3 protein
TRBV4-2	.	TRBJ1-6	.	TGTGCCAGCAGCCAAGAGGTCCAGGGGAATTCACCCCTCCACTTT	CASSQEVQGNSPLHF
TRBV9	.	TRBJ2-3	TRBD2	TGTGCCAGCAGCTCGTTACCGGGACTAGCGGGCGCTAGCACAGATACGCAGTATTTT	CASSSLPGLAGASTDTQYF
TRBV28	.	TRBJ1-6	TRBD1	TGTGCCAGCAGTGACCCGACAGGGGATCATTCACCCCTCCACTTT	CASSDPTGDHSPLHF
TRBV11-3	.	TRBJ2-3	.	TGTGCCAGCAGCTTAGGTTTTGCAGGAAGCACAGATACGCAGTATTTT	CASSLGFAGSTDTQYF
TRBV6-5	once	TRBJ2-3	.	TGTGCCAGCAGCGTCCGGGACAACACAGATACGCAGTATTTT	CASSVRDNTDTQYF
TRBV28	.	TRBJ2-4	TRBD1	TGTGCCAGCAGTCTACAGGGGGCGAACATTCAGTACTTC	CASSLQGANIQYF
TRBV9	.	TRBJ2-2	TRBD2	TGTGCCAGCAGCGTAGTGGGGGGACTAGCGGACTTCACCGGGGAGCTGTTTTTT	CASSVVGGLADFTGELFF
TRBV27	.	TRBJ1-1	TRBD1	TGTGCCAGCAGTTCCCGATTGACAGGGGAGAACACTGAAGCTTTCTTT	CASSSRLTGENTEAFF
TRBV5-1	.	TRBJ1-1	TRBD1	TGCGCCAGCAGTCCGACAGGGTTAACTGAAGCTTTCTTT	CASSPTGLTEAFF
TRBV7-9	once	TRBJ2-1	.	TGTGCCAGCAGCTTAGAGAGGGTAACCCCAACCTACAATGAGCAGTTCTTC	CASSLERVTPTYNEQFF
TRBV13	.	TRBJ2-3	TRBD2	TGTGCCAGCAGCCCTTTGACTAGCGGGGGAAATACGCAGTATTTT	CASSPLTSGGNTQYF
TRBV7-2	.	TRBJ2-1	.	TGTGCCAGCAGCTTATCGCGCCAGCAGTTCTTC	CASSLSRQQFF
TRBV7-3	.	TRBJ2-3	.	TGTGCCAGCAGCTTACAAGGAGGTTCCGACACGCAGTATTTT	CASSLQGGSDTQYF
TRBV5-1	.	TRBJ2-5	.	TGCGCCAGCAGCTTGGGACAGGAACTACAAGAGACCCAGTACTTC	CASSLGQELQETQYF
TRBV27	.	TRBJ1-5	.	TGTGCCAGCAGTTCTCAGGGGCCCAATCAGCCCCAGCATTTT	CASSSQGPNQPQHF
TRBV27	.	TRBJ2-7	.	TGTGCCAGCAGGGGAGGAGTGATAGGGACCTACGAGCAGTACTTC	CASRGGVIGTYEQYF
TRBV5-4	.	TRBJ2-7	TRBD1	TGTGCCAGCAGCCCGGGACAGCAGGGCGAGCAGTACTTC	CASSPGQQGEQYF